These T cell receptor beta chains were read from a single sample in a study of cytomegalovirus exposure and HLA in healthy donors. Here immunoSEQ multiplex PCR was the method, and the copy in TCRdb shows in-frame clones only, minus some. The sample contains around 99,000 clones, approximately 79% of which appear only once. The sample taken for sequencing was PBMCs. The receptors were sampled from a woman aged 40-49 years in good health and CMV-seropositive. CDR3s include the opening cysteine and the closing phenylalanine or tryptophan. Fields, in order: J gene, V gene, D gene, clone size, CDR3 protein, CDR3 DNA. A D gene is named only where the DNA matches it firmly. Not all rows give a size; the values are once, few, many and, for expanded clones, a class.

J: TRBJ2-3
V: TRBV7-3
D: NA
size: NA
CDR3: CASSPPGAGAGDTQYF
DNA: TGTGCCAGCAGCCCCCCGGGGGCGGGGGCGGGAGATACGCAGTATTTT

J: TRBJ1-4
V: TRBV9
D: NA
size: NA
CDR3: CASTPLGGEKLFF
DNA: TGTGCCAGCACCCCCTTGGGGGGAGAAAAACTGTTTTTT

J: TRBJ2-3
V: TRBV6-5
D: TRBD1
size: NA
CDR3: CASSYSEQGADTQYF
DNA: TGTGCCAGCAGTTACTCGGAACAGGGGGCAGATACGCAGTATTTT

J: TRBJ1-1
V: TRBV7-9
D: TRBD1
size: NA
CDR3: CASSLGQGNTEAFF
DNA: TGTGCCAGCAGCTTAGGACAGGGGAACACTGAAGCTTTCTTT

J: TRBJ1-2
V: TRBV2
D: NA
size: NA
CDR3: CAIQEGGDGYTF
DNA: TGTGCGATTCAGGAGGGAGGGGATGGCTACACCTTC

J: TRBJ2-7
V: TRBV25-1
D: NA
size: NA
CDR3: CASSAPDSFKYEQYF
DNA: TGTGCCAGCAGTGCCCCTGACAGCTTTAAATACGAGCAGTACTTC

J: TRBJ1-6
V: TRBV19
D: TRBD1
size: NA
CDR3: CASSSTGVRGSPLHF
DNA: TGTGCCAGTAGCTCAACAGGGGTTCGAGGATCACCCCTCCACTTT

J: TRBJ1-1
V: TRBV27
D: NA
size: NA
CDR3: CASSLLAGNTEAFF
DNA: TGTGCCAGCAGTTTATTGGCGGGAAACACTGAAGCTTTCTTT

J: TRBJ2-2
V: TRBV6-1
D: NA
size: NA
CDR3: CASSEWHQNTGELFF
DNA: TGTGCCAGCAGTGAATGGCACCAGAACACCGGGGAGCTGTTTTTT

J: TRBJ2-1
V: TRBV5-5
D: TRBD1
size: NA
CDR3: CASSLRQGHDEQFF
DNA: TGTGCCAGCAGCTTGAGACAGGGACACGATGAGCAGTTCTTC

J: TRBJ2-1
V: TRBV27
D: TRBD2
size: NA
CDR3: CASSLLAGVYNEQFF
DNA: TGTGCCAGCAGTCTTCTAGCGGGGGTGTACAATGAGCAGTTCTTC

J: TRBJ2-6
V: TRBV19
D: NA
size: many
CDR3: CASSLVTQRSGANVLTF
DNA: TGTGCCAGTAGTTTGGTTACCCAGCGCTCTGGGGCCAACGTCCTGACTTTC

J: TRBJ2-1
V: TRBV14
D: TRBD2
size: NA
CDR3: CASSRGGWGLEQFF
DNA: TGTGCCAGCAGCCGGGGGGGATGGGGACTAGAGCAGTTCTTC

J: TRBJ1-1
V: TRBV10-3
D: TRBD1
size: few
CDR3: CAISEGQGRSTEAFF
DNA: TGTGCCATCAGTGAGGGACAGGGGAGGAGCACTGAAGCTTTCTTT

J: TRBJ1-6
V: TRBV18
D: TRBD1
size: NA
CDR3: CASSQGQGVSPLHF
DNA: TGTGCCAGCTCACAGGGACAGGGGGTTTCACCCCTCCACTTT

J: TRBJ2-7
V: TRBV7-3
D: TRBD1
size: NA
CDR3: CASSPQGRPYEQYF
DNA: TGTGCCAGCAGCCCACAGGGGCGACCCTACGAGCAGTACTTC